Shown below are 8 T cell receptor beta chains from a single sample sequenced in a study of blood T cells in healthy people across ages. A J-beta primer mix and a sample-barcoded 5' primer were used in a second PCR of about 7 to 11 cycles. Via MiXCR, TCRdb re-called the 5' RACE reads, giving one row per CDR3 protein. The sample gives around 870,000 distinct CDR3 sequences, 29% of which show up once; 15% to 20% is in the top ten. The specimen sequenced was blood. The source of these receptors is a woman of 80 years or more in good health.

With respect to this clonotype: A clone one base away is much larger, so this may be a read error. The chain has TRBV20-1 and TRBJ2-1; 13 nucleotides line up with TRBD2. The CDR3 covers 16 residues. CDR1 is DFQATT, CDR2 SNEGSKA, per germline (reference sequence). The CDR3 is CSARTSGGSSYNGQFF. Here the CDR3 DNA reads TGCAGTGCGAGGACTAGCGGGGGCAGCTCCTACAATGGGCAGTTCTTC.

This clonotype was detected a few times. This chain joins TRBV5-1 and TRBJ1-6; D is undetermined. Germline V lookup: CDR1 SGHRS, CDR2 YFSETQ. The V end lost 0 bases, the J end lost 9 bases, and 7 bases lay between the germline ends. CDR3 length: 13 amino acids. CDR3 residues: CASSLETGSPLHF. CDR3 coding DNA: TGCGCCAGCAGCTTGGAGACCGGTTCACCCCTCCACTTT.

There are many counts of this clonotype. The CDR3 bases are TGTGCCAGCAGCCCCGCCAGGGGGCTGGGGACTGAAGCTTTCTTT. Protein sequence: CASSPARGLGTEAFF. The chain carries TRBV7-9 and TRBJ1-1, with 8 nucleotides matching TRBD1. The germline gives CDR1 SEHNR, CDR2 FQNEAQ (reference sequence). With 5 bases clipped from V and 5 bases from J, the junction kept 10 bases outside the gene matches. The CDR3 covers 15 residues.

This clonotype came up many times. CDR3 DNA sequence: TGTGCCAGCACGGCAGGCCACGAACTCAATGAGCAGTTCTTC. Translating it yields CASTAGHELNEQFF. This chain uses TRBV18 with TRBJ2-1, with no clear D. Trimming removed 8 bases at V and 6 bases at J, with 17 bases between. The germline CDR1 and CDR2 sequences are KGHSH and LQKENI. CDR3 length equals 14 residues. Complete variable domain (other parts from reference TRBV18 and TRBJ2-1): NAGVMQNPRHLVRRRGQEARLRCSPMKGHSHVYWYRQLPEEGLKFMVYLQKENIIDESGMPKERFSAEFPKEGPSILRIQQVVRGDSAAYFCASTAGHELNEQFFGPGTRLTVL.

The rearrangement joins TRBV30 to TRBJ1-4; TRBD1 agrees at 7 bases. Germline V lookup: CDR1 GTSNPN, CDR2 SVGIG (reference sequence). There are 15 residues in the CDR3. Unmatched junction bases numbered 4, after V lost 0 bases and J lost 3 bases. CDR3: CAWSVIQGANEKLFF. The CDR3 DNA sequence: TGTGCCTGGAGTGTAATCCAGGGGGCTAATGAAAAACTGTTTTTT.

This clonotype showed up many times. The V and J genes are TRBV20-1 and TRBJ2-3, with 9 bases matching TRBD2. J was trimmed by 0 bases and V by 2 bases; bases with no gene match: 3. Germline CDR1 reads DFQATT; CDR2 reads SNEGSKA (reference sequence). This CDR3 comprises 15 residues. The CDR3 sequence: CSARSSGVSTDTQYF. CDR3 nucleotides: TGCAGTGCTAGATCTAGCGGGGTTAGCACAGATACGCAGTATTTT.

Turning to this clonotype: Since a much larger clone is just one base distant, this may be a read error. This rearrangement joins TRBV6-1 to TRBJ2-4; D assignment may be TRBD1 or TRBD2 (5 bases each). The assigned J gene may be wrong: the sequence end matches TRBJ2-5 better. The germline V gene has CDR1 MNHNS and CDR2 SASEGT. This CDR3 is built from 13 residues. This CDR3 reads CAGRVGTGKTQYF. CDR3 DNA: TGTGCCGGCAGGGTAGGGACGGGCAAGACCCAGTACTTC.

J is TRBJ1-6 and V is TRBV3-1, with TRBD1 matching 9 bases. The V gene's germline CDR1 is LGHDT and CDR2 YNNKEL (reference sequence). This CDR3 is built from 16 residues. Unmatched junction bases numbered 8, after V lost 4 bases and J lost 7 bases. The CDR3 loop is CASSRNGQGTNSPLHF. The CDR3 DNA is TGTGCCAGCAGCCGAAATGGACAGGGGACGAATTCACCCCTCCACTTT.